These T cell receptor beta chains were read from a single sample in a study of early stage breast cancer tumors. The table came from immunoSEQ multiplex PCR; TCRdb's copy has only in-frame clones and leaves some out. The sample lists several thousand clones, over 60% occurring once. The sequenced sample consisted of normal breast tissue next to the tumor. These receptors were obtained from a person aged 50-59 years with breast cancer. CDR3s include the opening cysteine and the closing phenylalanine or tryptophan. D genes are given only for firm matches. Where a row states a size, it is once, few, many or the class of an expanded clone; other rows omit it.

d_call: .
clone_size: few
j_call: TRBJ2-1
v_call: TRBV6-6
cdr3_nt: TGTGCCAGCGGGAGGAGCTCCTACAATGAGCAGTTCTTC
cdr3_aa: CASGRSSYNEQFF

d_call: TRBD2
clone_size: few
j_call: TRBJ2-1
v_call: TRBV5-1
cdr3_nt: TGCGCCAGCAGCTTGGGGCTAGCGGGAGTCGGTGAGCAGTTCTTC
cdr3_aa: CASSLGLAGVGEQFF

d_call: TRBD2
clone_size: .
j_call: TRBJ2-3
v_call: TRBV19
cdr3_nt: TGTGCCAGTAGTATAGATCGGACTAGCGGGAGCACAGATACGCAGTATTTT
cdr3_aa: CASSIDRTSGSTDTQYF

d_call: TRBD1
clone_size: .
j_call: TRBJ1-2
v_call: TRBV18
cdr3_nt: TGTGCCAGCTCACCGGGACAGGGTGCCTTTACTAACTATGGCTACACCTTC
cdr3_aa: CASSPGQGAFTNYGYTF

d_call: .
clone_size: .
j_call: TRBJ2-1
v_call: TRBV19
cdr3_nt: TGTGCCAGTACTAGGGGGACTACTCCCAATGAGCAGTTCTTC
cdr3_aa: CASTRGTTPNEQFF

d_call: .
clone_size: medium-sized
j_call: TRBJ2-7
v_call: TRBV5-6
cdr3_nt: TGTGCCAGCAGCTTCGGGCTCAAGGTGACCTACGAGCAGTACTTC
cdr3_aa: CASSFGLKVTYEQYF

d_call: TRBD1
clone_size: .
j_call: TRBJ1-1
v_call: TRBV6-5
cdr3_nt: TGTGCCAGCAGACCACAGGGGAAGAACACTGAAGCTTTCTTT
cdr3_aa: CASRPQGKNTEAFF

d_call: .
clone_size: .
j_call: TRBJ2-1
v_call: TRBV18
cdr3_nt: TGTGCCAGCTCACCAAAGGCGCGGGATGAGCAGTTCTTC
cdr3_aa: CASSPKARDEQFF

d_call: .
clone_size: .
j_call: TRBJ1-1
v_call: TRBV19
cdr3_nt: TGTGCCAGTAAGTCGGGGGGGTATTCGGGCACTGAAGCTTTCTTT
cdr3_aa: CASKSGGYSGTEAFF

d_call: TRBD2
clone_size: .
j_call: TRBJ2-1
v_call: TRBV6-6
cdr3_nt: TGTGCCAGCAGTTCACGCGGGAGTGACAATGAGCAGTTCTTC
cdr3_aa: CASSSRGSDNEQFF

d_call: .
clone_size: .
j_call: TRBJ1-2
v_call: TRBV12-2
cdr3_nt: TGTGCAAGTCGCTGCCTCGGGACAGCTGGCGGCTACACCTTC
cdr3_aa: CASRCLGTAGGYTF

d_call: TRBD2
clone_size: .
j_call: TRBJ2-1
v_call: TRBV29-1
cdr3_nt: TGCAGCGCCAAGGGACTAGCGGGAGTGGGTGAGCAGTTCTTC
cdr3_aa: CSAKGLAGVGEQFF

d_call: .
clone_size: .
j_call: TRBJ1-2
v_call: TRBV19
cdr3_nt: TGTGCCAGTAGTATAGCGGGGCAGGCCTATGGCTACACCTTC
cdr3_aa: CASSIAGQAYGYTF

d_call: .
clone_size: .
j_call: TRBJ2-7
v_call: TRBV30
cdr3_nt: TGTGCCTGCCAGGGGGGGTACGAGCAGTACTTC
cdr3_aa: CACQGGYEQYF

d_call: .
clone_size: .
j_call: TRBJ2-3
v_call: TRBV12-5
cdr3_nt: TGTGCTAGTGGTCCACAGGACCTAAGCACAGATACGCAGTATTTT
cdr3_aa: CASGPQDLSTDTQYF

d_call: TRBD2
clone_size: .
j_call: TRBJ2-1
v_call: TRBV19
cdr3_nt: TGTGCCAGTAAATCATGGCGGGAGGGCCCTGAGCAGTTCTTC
cdr3_aa: CASKSWREGPEQFF

d_call: TRBD1
clone_size: .
j_call: TRBJ2-2
v_call: TRBV2
cdr3_nt: TGTGCCAGCAGTGAGGGACAGGGCCTACTCACCGGGGAGCTGTTTTTT
cdr3_aa: CASSEGQGLLTGELFF

d_call: .
clone_size: .
j_call: TRBJ1-4
v_call: TRBV5-1
cdr3_nt: TGCGCCAGCAGACCGACGGTTGCAACTAATGAAAAACTGTTTTTT
cdr3_aa: CASRPTVATNEKLFF

d_call: TRBD1
clone_size: .
j_call: TRBJ1-2
v_call: TRBV19
cdr3_nt: TGTGCCAGTAGTGCTCGTCCCGGGACAGGTCGGTCGCTGATATATGGCTACACCTTC
cdr3_aa: CASSARPGTGRSLIYGYTF

d_call: TRBD1
clone_size: .
j_call: TRBJ2-7
v_call: TRBV27
cdr3_nt: TGTGCCAGCAGTTCCCCAGGAGACAGGGGGAACTACGAGCAGTACTTC
cdr3_aa: CASSSPGDRGNYEQYF

d_call: .
clone_size: .
j_call: TRBJ1-1
v_call: TRBV19
cdr3_nt: TGTGCCAGTAGTCAGAGACCAGAGAACACTGAAGCTTTCTTT
cdr3_aa: CASSQRPENTEAFF

d_call: .
clone_size: .
j_call: TRBJ1-1
v_call: TRBV19
cdr3_nt: TGTGCCAGTAGTATTGGTTTAATCGACAGGATGAACACTGAAGCTTTCTTT
cdr3_aa: CASSIGLIDRMNTEAFF

d_call: TRBD1
clone_size: .
j_call: TRBJ2-7
v_call: TRBV27
cdr3_nt: TGTGCCAGCCATAGACAGGGGACCTACGAGCAGTACTTC
cdr3_aa: CASHRQGTYEQYF